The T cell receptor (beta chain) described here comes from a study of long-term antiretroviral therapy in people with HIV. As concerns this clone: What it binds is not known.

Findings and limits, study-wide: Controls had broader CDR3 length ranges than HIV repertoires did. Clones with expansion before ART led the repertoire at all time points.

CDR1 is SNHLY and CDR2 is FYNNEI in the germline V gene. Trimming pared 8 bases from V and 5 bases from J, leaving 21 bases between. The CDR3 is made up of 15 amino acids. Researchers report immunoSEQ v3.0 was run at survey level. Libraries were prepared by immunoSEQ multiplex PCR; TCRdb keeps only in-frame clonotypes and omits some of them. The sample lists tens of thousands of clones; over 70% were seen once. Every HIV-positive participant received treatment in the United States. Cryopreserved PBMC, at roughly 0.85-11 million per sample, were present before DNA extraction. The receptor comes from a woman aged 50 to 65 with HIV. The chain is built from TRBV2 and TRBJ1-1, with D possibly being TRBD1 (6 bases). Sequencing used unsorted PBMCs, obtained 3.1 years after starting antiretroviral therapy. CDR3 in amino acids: CASCHDRPPRTEAFF. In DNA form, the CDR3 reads TGTGCCAGCTGTCACGACAGGCCCCCGCGGACTGAAGCTTTCTTT.